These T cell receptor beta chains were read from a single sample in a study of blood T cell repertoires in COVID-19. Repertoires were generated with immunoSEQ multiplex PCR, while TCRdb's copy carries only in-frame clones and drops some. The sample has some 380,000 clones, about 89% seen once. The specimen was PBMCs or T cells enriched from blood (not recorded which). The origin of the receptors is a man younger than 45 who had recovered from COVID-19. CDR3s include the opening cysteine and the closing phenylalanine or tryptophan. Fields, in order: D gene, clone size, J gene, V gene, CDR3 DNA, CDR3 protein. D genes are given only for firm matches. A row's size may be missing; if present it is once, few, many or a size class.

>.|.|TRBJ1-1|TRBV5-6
TGTGCCAGCAGCTGGCGACAGGCTACTGAAGCTTTCTTT
CASSWRQATEAFF
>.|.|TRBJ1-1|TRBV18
TGTGCCAGCTCACCCCCGGCAGGAGGAGAAGCTTTCTTT
CASSPPAGGEAFF
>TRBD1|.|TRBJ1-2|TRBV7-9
TGTGCCAGCAGCTTTGGGACAGGGGTGAACTATGGCTACACCTTC
CASSFGTGVNYGYTF
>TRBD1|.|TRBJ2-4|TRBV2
TGTGCCAGCAGTGAAGCGCTAGGACAGGGAATCAGGTACTTC
CASSEALGQGIRYF
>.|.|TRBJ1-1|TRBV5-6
TGTGCCAGCAGTTCGGGTAACTGGAACACTGAAGCTTTCTTT
CASSSGNWNTEAFF
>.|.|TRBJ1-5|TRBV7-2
TGTGCCAGCAGCTTATCTTGGCAAGTTAATCAGCCCCAGCATTTT
CASSLSWQVNQPQHF
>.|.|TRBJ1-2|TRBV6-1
TGTGCCAGCAGTGATTTCGGATCCGAGGATGGCTACACCTTC
CASSDFGSEDGYTF
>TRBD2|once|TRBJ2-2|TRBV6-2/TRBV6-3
TGTGCCAGCAGTTCCCGGTTAGCGGGGGGGCCCCGGGAGCTGTTTTTT
CASSSRLAGGPRELFF
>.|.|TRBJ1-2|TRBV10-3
TGTGCCATCAGTTCAGACAGGAGGTATGGCTACACCTTC
CAISSDRRYGYTF
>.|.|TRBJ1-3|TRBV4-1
TGCGCCAGCAGCCAGGCCGGGACAACTGGAAACACCATATATTTT
CASSQAGTTGNTIYF
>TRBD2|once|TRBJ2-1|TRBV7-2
TGTGCCAGCAGCTTACGGTGGCAAGCGGGGTCCTGGGAGCAGTTCTTC
CASSLRWQAGSWEQFF
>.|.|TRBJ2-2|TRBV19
TGTGCCAGTAGTATGGACACCATAAGCACCGGGGAGCTGTTTTTT
CASSMDTISTGELFF
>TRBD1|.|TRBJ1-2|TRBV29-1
TGCAGCGCGAAGGGGATTTCCGGGACAGGCTATGGCTACACCTTC
CSAKGISGTGYGYTF
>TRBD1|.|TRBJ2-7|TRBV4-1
TGCGCCAGCAGCCACTCCAGGGGGCCGCCCTACGAGCAGTACTTC
CASSHSRGPPYEQYF
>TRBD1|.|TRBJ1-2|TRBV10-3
TGTGCCATCAGTGAGCTGACAGGGGATGGCTACACCTTC
CAISELTGDGYTF
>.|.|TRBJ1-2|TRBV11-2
TGTGCCAGCAGCTTAGTCGGGGTGGGGGCCGTATTAGGCTATGGCTACACCTTC
CASSLVGVGAVLGYGYTF
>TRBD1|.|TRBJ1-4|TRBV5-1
TGCGCCAGCCGGGACAGGATTGCAACTAATGAAAAACTGTTTTTT
CASRDRIATNEKLFF
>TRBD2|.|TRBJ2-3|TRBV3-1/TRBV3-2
TGTGCCAGCAGCCCGACTAGCGGGGTTGCAGATACGCAGTATTTT
CASSPTSGVADTQYF
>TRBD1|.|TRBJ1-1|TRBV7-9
TGTGCCAGCAGCTTACCACAGGGCAGGGGGGCCGAAGCTTTCTTT
CASSLPQGRGAEAFF
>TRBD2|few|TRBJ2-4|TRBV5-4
TGTGCCAGCAGCTCCATTGGGACTAGCGAATCCAAAAACATTCAGTACTTC
CASSSIGTSESKNIQYF
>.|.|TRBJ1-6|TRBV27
TGTGCCAGCACCACAACAGGGTTTACTAATTCACCCCTCCACTTT
CASTTTGFTNSPLHF
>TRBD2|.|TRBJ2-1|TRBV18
TGTGCCAGCTCACCAGTCCCTATAGCGGGTTCCCATGAGCAGTTCTTC
CASSPVPIAGSHEQFF
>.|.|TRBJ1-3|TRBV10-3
TGTGCCATCAGTGACAGCGGAAGCTCTGGAAACACCATATATTTT
CAISDSGSSGNTIYF
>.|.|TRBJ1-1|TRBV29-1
TGCAGCGTCGGCGGAGGTCGGAACACTGAAGCTTTCTTT
CSVGGGRNTEAFF
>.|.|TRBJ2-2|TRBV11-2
TGTGCCAGCAGCTGGGGGACTTTCGCGGGGACCGGGGAGCTGTTTTTT
CASSWGTFAGTGELFF
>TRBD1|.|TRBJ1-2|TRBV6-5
TGTGCCAGCAAAACCGGGACAGGGGGCGACTATGGCTACACCTTC
CASKTGTGGDYGYTF
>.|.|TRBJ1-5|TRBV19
TGTGCCACCTCCCCGGCGGGTTATGGGAATCAGCCCCAGCATTTT
CATSPAGYGNQPQHF
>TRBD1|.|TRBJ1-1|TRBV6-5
TGTGCCAGCAGTCAACGGACAGGGAGGACTGAAGCTTTCTTT
CASSQRTGRTEAFF
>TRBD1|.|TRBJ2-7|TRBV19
TGTGCCAGTAGTATAGCCGGGGTATGGACAGGGAACTCCTACGAGCAGTACTTC
CASSIAGVWTGNSYEQYF
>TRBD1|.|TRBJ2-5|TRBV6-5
TGTGTCACCTCCCCCGGACAGGCACAAGAGACCCAGTACTTC
CVTSPGQAQETQYF
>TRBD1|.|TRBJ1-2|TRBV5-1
TGCGCCAGCAGCTTGGATCCAAAAACAGGGGGAAACTATGGCTACACCTTC
CASSLDPKTGGNYGYTF
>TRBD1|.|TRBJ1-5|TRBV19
TGTGCCAGTAGTTCTGACAGGGTCCGTCAGCCCCAGCATTTT
CASSSDRVRQPQHF
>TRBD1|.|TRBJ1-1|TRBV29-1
TGCAGCGTTGTAAGGGACAGGGGTCCCTTACTGAACACTGAAGCTTTCTTT
CSVVRDRGPLLNTEAFF
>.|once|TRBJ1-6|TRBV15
TGTGCCACCCGACCCCTTTTTGAGGACAGCGGTAATAATTCACCCCTCCACTTT
CATRPLFEDSGNNSPLHF
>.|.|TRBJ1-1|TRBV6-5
TGTGCCAGCAGAAACAGGGTCGGCGAAGCTTTCTTT
CASRNRVGEAFF
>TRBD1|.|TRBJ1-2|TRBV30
TGTGCCTGGAGTAAGGACAGGGTGGGTGGCTACACCTTC
CAWSKDRVGGYTF
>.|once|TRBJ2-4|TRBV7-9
TGTGCCAGCAGCTTACCCCGAGGCAGATCAAATGGAAACATTCAGTACTTC
CASSLPRGRSNGNIQYF
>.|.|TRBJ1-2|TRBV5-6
TGTGCCAGCAGCTTGGGGCAGAACTATGGCTACACCTTC
CASSLGQNYGYTF
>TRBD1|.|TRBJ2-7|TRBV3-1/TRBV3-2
TGTGCCAGCAGCCCAGGGTCCGGGACAGTATTAGACGAGCAGTACTTC
CASSPGSGTVLDEQYF
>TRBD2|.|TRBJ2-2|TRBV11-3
TGTGCCAGCAGCTTAGGCGGGGGGGAATCCGGGGAGCTGTTTTTT
CASSLGGGESGELFF
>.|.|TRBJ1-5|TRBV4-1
TGCGCCAGCAGCCATGAACAGGGTTTTCAGCCCCAGCATTTT
CASSHEQGFQPQHF
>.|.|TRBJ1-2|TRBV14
TGTGCCAGCAGCCAAGACTTCTATGGCTACACCTTC
CASSQDFYGYTF